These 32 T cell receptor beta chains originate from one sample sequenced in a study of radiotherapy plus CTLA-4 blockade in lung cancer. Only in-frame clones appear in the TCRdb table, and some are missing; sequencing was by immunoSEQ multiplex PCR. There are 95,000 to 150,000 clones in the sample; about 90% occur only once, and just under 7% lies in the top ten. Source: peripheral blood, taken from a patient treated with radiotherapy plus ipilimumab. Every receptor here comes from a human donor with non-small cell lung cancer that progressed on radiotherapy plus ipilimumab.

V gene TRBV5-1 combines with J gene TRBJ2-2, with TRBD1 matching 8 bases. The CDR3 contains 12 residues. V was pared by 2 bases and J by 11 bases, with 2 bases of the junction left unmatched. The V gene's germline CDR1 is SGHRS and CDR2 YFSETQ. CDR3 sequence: CASSLGQGELFF. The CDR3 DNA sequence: TGCGCCAGCAGCTTAGGACAGGGTGAGCTGTTTTTT.

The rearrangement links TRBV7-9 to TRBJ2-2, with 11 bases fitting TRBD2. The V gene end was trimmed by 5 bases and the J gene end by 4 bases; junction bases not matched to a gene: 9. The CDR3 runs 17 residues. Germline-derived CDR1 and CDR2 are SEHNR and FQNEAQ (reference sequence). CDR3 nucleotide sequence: TGTGCCAGCAGCCCCCAATCCGGGACTAGCGGCACCGGGGAGCTGTTTTTT. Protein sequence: CASSPQSGTSGTGELFF.

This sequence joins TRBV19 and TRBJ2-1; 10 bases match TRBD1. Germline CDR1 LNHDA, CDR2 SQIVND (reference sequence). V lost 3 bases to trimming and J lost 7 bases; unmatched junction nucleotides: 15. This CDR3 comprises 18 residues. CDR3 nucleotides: TGTGCCAGTAGTATTCCTTTGGACAGGGGGAGTAGTAAGAATGAGCAGTTCTTC. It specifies CASSIPLDRGSSKNEQFF. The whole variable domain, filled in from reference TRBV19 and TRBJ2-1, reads DGGITQSPKYLFRKEGQNVTLSCEQNLNHDAMYWYRQDPGQGLRLIYYSQIVNDFQKGDIAEGYSVSREKKESFPLTVTSAQKNPTAFYLCASSIPLDRGSSKNEQFFGPGTRLTVL.

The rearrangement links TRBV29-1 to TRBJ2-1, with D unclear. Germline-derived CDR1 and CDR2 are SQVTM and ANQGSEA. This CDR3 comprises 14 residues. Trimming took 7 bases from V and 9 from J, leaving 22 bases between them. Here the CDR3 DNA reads TGCAGCGCTGCTGGGCTCGGGCAAGCCATTGAGCAGTTCTTC. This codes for CSAAGLGQAIEQFF.

In DNA, the CDR3 is TGTGCCAGCAGGGAGTTGGTGTATGGGGCCAACGTCCTGACTTTC. Amino acid sequence: CASRELVYGANVLTF. The chain has TRBV4-2 and TRBJ2-6; D unresolved. The germline gives CDR1 LGHNA, CDR2 YNFKEQ. Trimming removed 6 bases from V and 3 bases from J, with 12 bases in between. This CDR3 has 15 residues.

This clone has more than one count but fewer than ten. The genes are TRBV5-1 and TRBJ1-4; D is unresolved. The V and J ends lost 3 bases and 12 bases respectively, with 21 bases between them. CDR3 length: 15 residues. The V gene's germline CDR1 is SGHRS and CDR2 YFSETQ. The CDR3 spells CASSSLPGVGGELFF. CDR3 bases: TGCGCCAGCAGCTCGTTACCCGGGGTGGGCGGAGAACTGTTTTTT.

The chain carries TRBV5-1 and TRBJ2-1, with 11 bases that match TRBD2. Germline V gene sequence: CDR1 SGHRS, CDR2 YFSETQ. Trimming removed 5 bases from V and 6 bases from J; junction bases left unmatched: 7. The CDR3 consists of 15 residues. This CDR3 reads CASRHGLAGFNEQFF. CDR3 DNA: TGCGCCAGCAGACACGGACTAGCGGGTTTCAATGAGCAGTTCTTC.

CDR3 in amino acids: CASSMAGNEQFF. The CDR3 nucleotides read TGTGCCAGTAGTATGGCAGGTAATGAGCAGTTCTTC. J is TRBJ2-1 and V is TRBV19; no clear D gene. The CDR3 length is 12 residues. Germline-derived CDR1 and CDR2 are LNHDA and SQIVND (reference sequence). V dropped 3 bases and J dropped 7 bases, with 7 bases sitting between them. Based on the CDR3 plus reference TRBV19 and TRBJ2-1, the full variable domain is DGGITQSPKYLFRKEGQNVTLSCEQNLNHDAMYWYRQDPGQGLRLIYYSQIVNDFQKGDIAEGYSVSREKKESFPLTVTSAQKNPTAFYLCASSMAGNEQFFGPGTRLTVL.

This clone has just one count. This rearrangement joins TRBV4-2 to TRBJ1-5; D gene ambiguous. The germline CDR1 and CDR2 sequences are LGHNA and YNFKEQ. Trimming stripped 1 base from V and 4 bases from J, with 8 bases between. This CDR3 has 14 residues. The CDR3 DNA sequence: TGTGCCAGCAGCCAAGCTGGAGGGAATCAGCCCCAGCATTTT. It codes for CASSQAGGNQPQHF.

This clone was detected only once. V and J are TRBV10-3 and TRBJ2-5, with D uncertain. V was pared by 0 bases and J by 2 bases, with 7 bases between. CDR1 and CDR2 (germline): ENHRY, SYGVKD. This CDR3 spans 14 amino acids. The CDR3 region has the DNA TGTGCCATCAGTGAGTCTTCCTCTCAAGAGACCCAGTACTTC. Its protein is CAISESSSQETQYF.

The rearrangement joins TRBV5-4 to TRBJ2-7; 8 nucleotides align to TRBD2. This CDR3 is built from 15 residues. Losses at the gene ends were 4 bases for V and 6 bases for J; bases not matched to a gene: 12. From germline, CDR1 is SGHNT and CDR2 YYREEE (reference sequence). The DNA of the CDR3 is TGTGCCAGCAGCCCGGGGGGGGATCAATCGGGCGAGCAGTACTTC. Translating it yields CASSPGGDQSGEQYF. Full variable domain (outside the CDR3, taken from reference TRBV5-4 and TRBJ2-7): ETGVTQSPTHLIKTRGQQVTLRCSSQSGHNTVSWYQQALGQGPQFIFQYYREEENGRGNFPPRFSGLQFPNYSSELNVNALELDDSALYLCASSPGGDQSGEQYFGPGTRLTVT.

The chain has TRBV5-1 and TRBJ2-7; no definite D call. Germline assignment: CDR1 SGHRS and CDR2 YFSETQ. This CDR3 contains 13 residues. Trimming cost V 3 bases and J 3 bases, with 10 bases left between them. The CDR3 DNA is TGCGCCAGCAGCTCCCGACCCGACTACGAGCAGTACTTC. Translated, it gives CASSSRPDYEQYF.

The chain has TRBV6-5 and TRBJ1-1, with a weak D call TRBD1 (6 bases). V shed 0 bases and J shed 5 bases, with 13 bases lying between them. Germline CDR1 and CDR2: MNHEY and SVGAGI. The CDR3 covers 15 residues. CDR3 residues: CASSYSRGQGTEAFF. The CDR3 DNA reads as TGTGCCAGCAGTTACTCCCGGGGGCAAGGAACTGAAGCTTTCTTT.

The CDR3 protein is CASSYSGQGLNTEAFF. CDR3 coding DNA: TGTGCCAGCAGTTACTCAGGGCAGGGGCTGAACACTGAAGCTTTCTTT. This chain links TRBV6-5 with TRBJ1-1, with D tentatively TRBD1 (6 bases). The CDR3 is 16 amino acids. Trimming removed 0 bases at V and 0 bases at J, with 11 bases between. In germline, CDR1 is MNHEY, CDR2 SVGAGI.

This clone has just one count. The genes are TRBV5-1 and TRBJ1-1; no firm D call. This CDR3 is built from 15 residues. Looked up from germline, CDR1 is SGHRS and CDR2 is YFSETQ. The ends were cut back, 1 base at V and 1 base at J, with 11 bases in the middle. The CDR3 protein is CASSLRAGENTEAFF. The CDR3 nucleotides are TGCGCCAGCAGCTTGAGGGCAGGAGAGAACACTGAAGCTTTCTTT. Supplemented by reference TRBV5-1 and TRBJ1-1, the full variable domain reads KAGVTQTPRYLIKTRGQQVTLSCSPISGHRSVSWYQQTPGQGLQFLFEYFSETQRNKGNFPGRFSGRQFSNSRSEMNVSTLELGDSALYLCASSLRAGENTEAFFGQGTRLTVV.

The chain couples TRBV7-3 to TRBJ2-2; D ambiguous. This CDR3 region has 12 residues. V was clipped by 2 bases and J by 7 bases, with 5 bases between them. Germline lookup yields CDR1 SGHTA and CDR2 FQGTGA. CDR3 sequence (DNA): TGTGCCAGCAGCTTACAGTACGGGGAGCTGTTTTTT. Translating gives CASSLQYGELFF.

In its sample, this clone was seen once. CDR3 DNA: TGTGCCATCAGTGAGGGTCCTCGGGACGGAGATACGCAGTATTTT. It is translated as CAISEGPRDGDTQYF. V gene TRBV10-3 combines with J gene TRBJ2-3; tentatively, D is TRBD1 or TRBD2 (5 bases each). CDR1 and CDR2 (germline): ENHRY, SYGVKD. Trimming took 2 bases from V and 5 from J, leaving 14 bases between them. The CDR3 extends over 15 amino acids.

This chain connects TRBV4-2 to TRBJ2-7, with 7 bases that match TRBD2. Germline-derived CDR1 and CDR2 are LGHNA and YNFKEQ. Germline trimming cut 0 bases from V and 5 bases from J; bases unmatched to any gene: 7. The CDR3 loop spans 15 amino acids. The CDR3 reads CASSQEGGRPHEQYF. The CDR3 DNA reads TGTGCCAGCAGCCAAGAGGGGGGGAGGCCCCACGAGCAGTACTTC.

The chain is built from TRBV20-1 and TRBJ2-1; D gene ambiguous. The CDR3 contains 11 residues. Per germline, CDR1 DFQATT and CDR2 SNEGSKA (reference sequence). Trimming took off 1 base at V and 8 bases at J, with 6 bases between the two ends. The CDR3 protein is CSARGRYEQFF. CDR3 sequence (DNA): TGCAGTGCTAGAGGCAGGTATGAGCAGTTCTTC.

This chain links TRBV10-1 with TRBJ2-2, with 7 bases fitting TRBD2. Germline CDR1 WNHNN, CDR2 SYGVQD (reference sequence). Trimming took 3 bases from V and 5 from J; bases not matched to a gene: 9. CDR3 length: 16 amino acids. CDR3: CASSDAVPGGTGELFF. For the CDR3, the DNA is TGCGCCAGCAGTGATGCAGTGCCCGGGGGGACCGGGGAGCTGTTTTTT.

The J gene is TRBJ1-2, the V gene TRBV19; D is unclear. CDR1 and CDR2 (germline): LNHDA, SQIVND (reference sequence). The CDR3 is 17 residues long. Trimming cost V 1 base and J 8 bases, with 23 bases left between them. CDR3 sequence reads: CASSIVDTSLTSDGYTF. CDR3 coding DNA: TGTGCCAGTAGTATAGTCGACACCAGCCTCACCTCGGACGGCTACACCTTC. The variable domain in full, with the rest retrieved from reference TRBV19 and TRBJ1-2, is DGGITQSPKYLFRKEGQNVTLSCEQNLNHDAMYWYRQDPGQGLRLIYYSQIVNDFQKGDIAEGYSVSREKKESFPLTVTSAQKNPTAFYLCASSIVDTSLTSDGYTFGSGTRLTVV.

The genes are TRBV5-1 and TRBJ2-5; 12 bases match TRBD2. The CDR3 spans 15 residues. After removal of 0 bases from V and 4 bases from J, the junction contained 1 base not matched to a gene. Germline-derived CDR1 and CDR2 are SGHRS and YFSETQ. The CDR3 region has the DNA TGCGCCAGCAGCTTGGGGGGACTAGCGGGAGAGACCCAGTACTTC. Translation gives CASSLGGLAGETQYF.

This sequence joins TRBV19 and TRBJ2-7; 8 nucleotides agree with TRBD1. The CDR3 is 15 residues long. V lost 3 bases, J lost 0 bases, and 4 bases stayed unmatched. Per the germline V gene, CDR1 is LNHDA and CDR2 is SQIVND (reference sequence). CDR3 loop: CASSMRQGTSYEQYF. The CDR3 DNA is TGTGCCAGTAGTATGCGACAGGGGACCTCCTACGAGCAGTACTTC.

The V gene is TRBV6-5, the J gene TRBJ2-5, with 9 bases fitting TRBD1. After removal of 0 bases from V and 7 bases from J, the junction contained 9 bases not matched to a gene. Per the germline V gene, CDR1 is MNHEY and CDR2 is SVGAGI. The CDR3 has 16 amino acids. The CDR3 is CASSYSSPGQGGTQYF. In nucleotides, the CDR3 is TGTGCCAGCAGTTACTCATCACCGGGACAGGGCGGGACCCAGTACTTC.

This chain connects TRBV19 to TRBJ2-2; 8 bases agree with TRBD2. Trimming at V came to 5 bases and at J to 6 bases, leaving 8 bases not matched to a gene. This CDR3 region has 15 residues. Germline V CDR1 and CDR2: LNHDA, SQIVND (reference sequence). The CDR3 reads CASSPSGRVAGELFF. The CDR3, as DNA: TGTGCCAGTAGTCCAAGCGGGAGAGTAGCCGGGGAGCTGTTTTTT.

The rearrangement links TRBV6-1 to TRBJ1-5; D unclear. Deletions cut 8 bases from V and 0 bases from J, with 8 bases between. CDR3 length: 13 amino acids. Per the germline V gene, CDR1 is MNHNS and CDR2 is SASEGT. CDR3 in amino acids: CASVKDSNQPQHF. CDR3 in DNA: TGTGCCAGCGTTAAAGATAGCAATCAGCCCCAGCATTTT.

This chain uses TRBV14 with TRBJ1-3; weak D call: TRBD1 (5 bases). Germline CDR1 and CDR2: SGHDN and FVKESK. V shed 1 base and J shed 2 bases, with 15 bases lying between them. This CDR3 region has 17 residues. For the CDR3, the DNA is TGTGCCAGCAGCCAAGTGGCAGGATGGGGACCTGGAAACACCATATATTTT. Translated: CASSQVAGWGPGNTIYF.

In DNA form, the CDR3 reads TGTGCCAGCAGTTACTCGGTCGGGACAGTCTACAATGAGCAGTTCTTC. Translated, it gives CASSYSVGTVYNEQFF. V is TRBV6-6 and J is TRBJ2-1, with TRBD1 identical over 7 bases. This CDR3 has 16 amino acids. V lost 0 bases, J lost 3 bases, and 5 bases stayed unmatched. The germline gives CDR1 MNHNY, CDR2 SVGAGI (reference sequence).

The CDR3 is CASNPDTRYEQYF. DNA of the CDR3: TGTGCCAGCAACCCGGACACGCGCTACGAGCAGTACTTC. The V gene is TRBV2, the J gene TRBJ2-7; D possibly corresponds to TRBD1 (5 bases). CDR1 SNHLY and CDR2 FYNNEI come from the germline V gene. The CDR3 runs to 13 residues. With 7 bases removed from V and 3 bases from J, the gap between germline ends came to 13 bases.

CDR3 sequence reads: CASSLVRTETAYNEQFF. The CDR3 DNA reads as TGTGCCAGCAGCTTAGTTCGTACTGAGACAGCCTACAATGAGCAGTTCTTC. The genes are TRBV7-6 and TRBJ2-1; possible D gene TRBD1, 5 bases. CDR1 and CDR2 from the germline V gene are SGHVS and FNYEAQ. The CDR3 has 17 amino acids. Trimming left V 1 base short and J 2 bases short, with 15 bases between. The variable domain in full, with the rest retrieved from reference TRBV7-6 and TRBJ2-1, is GAGVSQSPRYKVTKRGQDVALRCDPISGHVSLYWYRQALGQGPEFLTYFNYEAQQDKSGLPNDRFSAERPEGSISTLTIQRTEQRDSAMYRCASSLVRTETAYNEQFFGPGTRLTVL.

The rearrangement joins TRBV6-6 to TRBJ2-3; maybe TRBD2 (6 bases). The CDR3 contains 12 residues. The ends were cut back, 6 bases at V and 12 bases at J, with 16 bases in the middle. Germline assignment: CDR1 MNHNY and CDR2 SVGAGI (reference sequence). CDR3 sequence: CASRSSRDSQYF. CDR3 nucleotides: TGTGCCAGCAGAAGTTCTCGGGACTCCCAGTATTTT.

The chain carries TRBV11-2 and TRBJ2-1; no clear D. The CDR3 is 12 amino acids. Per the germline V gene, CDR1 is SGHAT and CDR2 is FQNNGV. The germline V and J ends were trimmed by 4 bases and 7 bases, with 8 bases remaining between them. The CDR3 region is CASSYLLNEQFF. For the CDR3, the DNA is TGTGCCAGCAGCTACCTTCTGAATGAGCAGTTCTTC. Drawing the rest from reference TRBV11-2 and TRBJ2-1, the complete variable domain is EAGVAQSPRYKIIEKRQSVAFWCNPISGHATLYWYQQILGQGPKLLIQFQNNGVVDDSQLPKDRFSAERLKGVDSTLKIQPAKLEDSAVYLCASSYLLNEQFFGPGTRLTVL.